This T cell receptor beta chain was found in a study of T cells in localized non-small cell lung cancer (dated by TCRdb to 2020 to 2022). Regarding the study in general: Comparing tumors with uninvolved tumor-adjacent lungs, the study looked at the T cell repertoires of 220 or so patients with early-stage NSCLC. Of the NSCLC patients, 129 were male and around 99 were female, and the mean age was approximately 66 years. The cohort comprised roughly 230 treatment-naïve NSCLC patients with resected, localized lung tumors.

As for this clone: Which antigen it targets is not known. No base qualities exist here, and no much larger clone lies one base off it.

Study-level results and caveats: A median of approximately 53 of the top 100 tumor clones turned up in the paired uninvolved adjacent lung, and approximately 30 of those clones also ranked among the top 100 of that same adjacent lung. Because multi-region sequencing of the tumors was not done, intratumor heterogeneity could not be ruled out. Because the study design was exploratory, TCR variables were selected using unadjusted p-values without false-discovery rate correction. Uninvolved tumor-adjacent lung showed the highest T cell clonality, higher than tumor, which suggests more focused antigenic responses in the uninvolved tumor-adjacent lung. Longer overall survival was associated with higher blood T cell density, whereas shorter survival was associated with higher adjacent-lung clonality.

The immunoSEQ Assay was used to sequence TCR beta CDR3 regions from DNA. Regarding the original processing steps: To compute T cell density, TCR beta template counts were normalized to usable DNA, which was estimated by amplifying housekeeping genes. Using the preseqR package, richness was estimated by extrapolating to 120,000 templates for tissue samples and 400,000 templates for PBMC samples. Clonality was defined as one minus Pielou's evenness. Tissue-enriched TCRs were identified by differential abundance testing using productive amino-acid clonotypes, minimum total count 5 and alpha 0.1. The Jaccard Index and the Morisita Overlap Index were used to measure repertoire overlap between compartments. GLIPH clustered TCR beta CDR3s with public tetramer-defined viral CDR3s; viral motifs required at least three viral sequences plus V-gene enrichment. TCRdb mirrors the immuneACCESS table, restricted to in-frame sequences. Some clones are absent from its copies; in checked studies, under half trace to an unresolved V gene, and the reason for the others is unknown. For V, J and clone size, that table is used; D and trimming come from the DNA. The sample table contains under 35,000 clones; only one count was recorded for roughly 78% of them. Around 34% of the sample is in the top ten clones.

At diagnosis, tumor, uninvolved tumor-adjacent lung and peripheral blood were collected and then preserved as a mix of FFPE and fresh-frozen material. For TCR repertoire profiling, blood samples were analyzed as peripheral blood mononuclear cells. This sequence was found in a male donor at least 60 years old with stage II squamous cell lung carcinoma. The specimen was peripheral blood, collected before any cancer treatment.

The nucleotides are TGTGCCAGCAGTCGGCCGGTGACCAACACCGGGGAGCTGTTTTTT. Its protein product is CASSRPVTNTGELFF. In this chain, TRBV2 is recombined with TRBJ2-2, with no D gene named confidently. Looking up the germline V gene yields CDR1 SNHLY and CDR2 FYNNEI. Counted from cysteine to phenylalanine, this CDR3 has 15 amino acids. Just the 45-base CDR3 DNA is kept, in frame starting at base 1. Relative to germline, V is 5 bases shorter and J is 2 bases shorter, with 12 bases between their ends.